Given below is one T cell receptor (beta chain) in context. Its antigen is unknown. The protocol was immunoSEQ multiplex PCR, while the TCRdb copy is restricted to in-frame clones and leaves out a portion. This table holds about 140,000 clones, just over 90% found once. This sample was taken from a study of T cell responses to AZD1222 COVID-19 vaccine. Study-wide findings and caveats: Clonal diversity may have been underestimated in mostly white British donors. Recipients of AZD1222 seropositive at baseline numbered only 6 or 7. Unmutated variant regions are reportedly targeted by nearly half of spike-specific TCRs.

This CDR3 spans 13 amino acids. V lost 6 bases and J lost 5, with 13 bases in between. Germline CDR1 is MNHEY and CDR2 is SVGAGI. The sequenced sample was peripheral blood, obtained on day 0 of MenACWY control vaccination. The chain joins TRBV6-5 to TRBJ1-1; D is unclear. This TCR came from an adult in good health. CDR3 bases: TGTGCCAGCAGGCCCGTTTCGGATACTGAAGCTTTCTTT. Protein product: CASRPVSDTEAFF.